This TCR beta chain is from a study of cytomegalovirus exposure and HLA in healthy donors. 60 Vbeta and 13 Jbeta primers were used in PCR. The method was immunoSEQ multiplex PCR; TCRdb's version includes in-frame clones alone and lacks a portion of them. This sample has about 120,000 clones, with more than 75% found just once. The receptor's source is a man aged 35-49 years in good health and CMV-seronegative. Sequencing input: PBMCs.

The CDR3 here is CASSLGAQPINPYSGNTIYF. In nucleotides, the CDR3 is TGTGCCAGCAGCTTGGGGGCACAGCCTATCAACCCTTACTCTGGAAACACCATATATTTT. This rearrangement joins TRBV5-4 to TRBJ1-3, with D uncertain. CDR1 is SGHNT, CDR2 YYREEE, per germline (reference sequence). Trimming stripped 0 bases from V and 0 bases from J, with 22 bases between. The CDR3 runs 20 residues.